This note documents a single T cell receptor (beta chain) sequence. Its antigen remains unknown. Amplification yielded TCR beta CDR3 regions, with RNA transcripts as the source. TCR CDR3 underwent first-round RT-PCR with the HTBI primer set. Each CDR3 protein gets one entry after TCRdb re-called the multiplex PCR reads with MiXCR. The table lists 200,000 to 250,000 distinct CDR3 sequences, about a sixth of them singletons. Trimming took off 3 bases at V and 8 bases at J, with 13 bases between the two ends. This CDR3 spans 13 amino acids. Germline CDR1 reads SGHAT; CDR2 reads FQDESV (reference sequence). The sample comes from a study of T cells in Graves' hyperthyroidism and ophthalmopathy. The study, taken as a whole, reports: Most thyroid clonotypes with frequency above 0.001 were detected in blood.

The origin of this receptor is a man in his fifties or sixties with Graves' hyperthyroidism. The chain couples TRBV11-1 to TRBJ1-2; a weak D match, TRBD1 (6 bases). Sequencing was performed on blood. The DNA of the CDR3 is TGTGCCAGCAGCTTTACAGGGATGGGCGGCTACACCTTC. This encodes CASSFTGMGGYTF.